This TCR beta chain was sequenced for a study of vaccination effects on CD4 cells after COVID-19. Study background: Antigen-specific CD4+ T cells expanded by the ViraFEST assay with viral peptide pools were then sequenced. Broader study findings: Clones that were induced by infection or by vaccine showed marked contraction late after vaccination.

The repertoire was sequenced with immunoSEQ multiplex PCR; TCRdb's copy has only in-frame clones and lacks some. The data hold about 74,000 clones, with 60% to 80% observed a single time. Culture lasted under 13 days before CD4+ T cell isolation. None of these healthy vaccinees had been infected with SARS-CoV-2 before vaccination. This clone has more than one count but fewer than ten. The antigen is undetermined. The material was CD4+ T cells from PBMCs cultured without peptide, obtained before COVID-19 vaccination. The TCR was taken from a human donor who received a COVID-19 vaccine.

The CDR3, as DNA: TGTGCCAGCAGCTTTCAGGGGGCGGCTAATGAAAAACTGTTTTTT. This codes for CASSFQGAANEKLFF. V gene TRBV7-2 combines with J gene TRBJ1-4; 8 positions agree with TRBD1. This CDR3 is built from 15 residues. The germline V gene encodes CDR1 SGHTA and CDR2 FQGNSA. V gave up 3 bases and J gave up 3 bases; unmatched junction bases: 3.